These 2 T cell receptor beta chains came from one sample sequenced in a study of cytomegalovirus exposure and HLA in healthy donors. The PCR ran on 60 Vbeta and 13 Jbeta primers. Some clones are missing from TCRdb's copy, which holds only in-frame ones; the method was immunoSEQ multiplex PCR. The sample consists of 150,000 to 200,000 clones, less than 90% of them appearing once. Input material: PBMCs. These receptors came from a male donor in good health and CMV-seropositive.

This chain connects TRBV11-3 to TRBJ2-1; TRBD2 matches 8 bases. The CDR3 loop spans 15 amino acids. Germline trimming cut 2 bases from V and 5 bases from J; bases unmatched to any gene: 5. Germline V gives CDR1 SGHNT, CDR2 YENEEA. CDR3 nucleotides: TGTGCCAGCAGCTTATGGACTAGCATCGACAATGAGCAGTTCTTC. This encodes CASSLWTSIDNEQFF.

This sequence joins TRBV5-1 and TRBJ2-2; D gene uncertain. Trimming pared 1 base from V and 2 bases from J, leaving 21 bases between. Germline CDR1 and CDR2: SGHRS and YFSETQ. This CDR3 is built from 19 residues. This CDR3 reads CASSLFIFTNSPNTGELFF. CDR3 DNA sequence: TGCGCCAGCAGCTTGTTTATCTTCACCAACTCCCCCAACACCGGGGAGCTGTTTTTT.